The 5 T cell receptor beta chains given below trace back to one sample, sequenced in a study of memory CD4+ T cells and cytomegalovirus serostatus. Generated by immunoSEQ multiplex PCR, the TCRdb table keeps only in-frame clones and is missing some. The table lists tens of thousands of clones, roughly 83% of them singletons. The sort gate was single viable CD3+CD4+CD8-CD45RO+ cells for memory CD4+ T cells. Sequenced input: memory CD4+ T cells from blood. These receptors all stem from an adult in good health and CMV-seronegative.

The chain is built from TRBV7-3 and TRBJ2-3; perhaps TRBD2 as D (5 bases). CDR1 SGHTA and CDR2 FQGTGA come from the germline V gene. There are 15 residues in the CDR3. Trimming stripped 2 bases from V and 2 bases from J, with 11 bases between. The CDR3 loop reads CASSLSADSTDTQYF. DNA for the CDR3: TGTGCCAGCAGCTTATCAGCGGACTCCACAGATACGCAGTATTTT.

The V call is TRBV4-1, the J call TRBJ1-4, with 7 bases identical to TRBD1. The CDR3 extends over 15 amino acids. Trimming at V came to 2 bases and at J to 6 bases, leaving 6 bases not matched to a gene. The V gene's germline CDR1 is MGHRA and CDR2 YSYEKL. The CDR3 reads CASSQFRDRYEKLFF. For the CDR3, the DNA is TGCGCCAGCAGCCAATTTAGGGACAGATATGAAAAACTGTTTTTT.

V usage is TRBV7-3 and J usage is TRBJ2-1, with 8 bases fitting TRBD1. Germline V gene lookup returns CDR1 SGHTA and CDR2 FQGTGA. CDR3 length equals 14 residues. The junction had 4 bases not matched to a gene; V was cut back by 5 bases and J by 4 bases. This CDR3 is CASSRDRGYNEQFF. CDR3 nucleotides: TGTGCCAGCAGCCGCGACAGGGGATACAATGAGCAGTTCTTC.

A few counts support this clone. The chain is built from TRBV6-5 and TRBJ2-5; no firm D call. The CDR3 covers 13 residues. Germline V gene lookup returns CDR1 MNHEY and CDR2 SVGAGI. Trimming took 5 bases from V and 1 from J, leaving 8 bases between them. Written as DNA, the CDR3 is TGTGCCAGCAGTGGCGGAGCCCAAGAGACCCAGTACTTC. Amino acids: CASSGGAQETQYF.

The J gene is TRBJ1-6, the V gene TRBV6-5; no clear D. The CDR3 consists of 15 residues. The V end was cut by 2 bases, the J end by 7 bases, with 12 bases between. Germline V gene lookup returns CDR1 MNHEY and CDR2 SVGAGI. The CDR3 protein is CASSYMGIGNSPLHF. For the CDR3, the DNA is TGTGCCAGCAGTTACATGGGAATTGGGAATTCACCCCTCCACTTT.